Following are 3 T cell receptor beta chains from one sample sequenced in a study of identical twins. From the 5' RACE reads, TCRdb called clonotypes with MiXCR, one entry per CDR3 protein. The sample yields 570,000 or so distinct CDR3 sequences, just under 10% seen once. The same data also went into a second study, on yellow fever vaccine responses in identical twins.

Sample: PBMCs. These receptors were collected from a woman under 30 in good health.

The V gene is TRBV5-5, the J gene TRBJ1-1; TRBD1 is a possible D gene (5 bases). Germline CDR1 and CDR2: SGHKS and YYEKEE (reference sequence). V lost 4 bases to trimming and J lost 1 base, with 11 bases between them. The CDR3 is 14 residues long. The CDR3 protein is CASSLKTANTEAFF. DNA of the CDR3: TGTGCCAGCAGCCTTAAGACAGCGAACACTGAAGCTTTCTTT.

The table lists this clonotype with many counts. The rearrangement joins TRBV20-1 to TRBJ2-3; D is perhaps TRBD2 (6 bases). Germline CDR1 and CDR2: DFQATT and SNEGSKA (reference sequence). V lost 4 bases and J 4 bases, leaving 12 bases between the germline ends. The CDR3 is 13 amino acids. The CDR3 region has the DNA TGCAGTGCTATGAGCTGGGGGGCAGATACGCAGTATTTT. The encoded protein is CSAMSWGADTQYF.

This chain uses TRBV20-1 with TRBJ2-7, with TRBD1 matching 8 bases. Germline loops: CDR1 DFQATT, CDR2 SNEGSKA (reference sequence). The CDR3 sequence is 15 residues long. V gave up 3 bases and J gave up 3 bases; unmatched junction bases: 10. The CDR3 spells CSARTPDRENYEQYF. The DNA of the CDR3 is TGCAGTGCTAGGACTCCGGACAGGGAAAACTACGAGCAGTACTTC.